Reported below is one T cell receptor (beta chain). No count is recorded, yet this clonotype rates as medium-sized (0.01 to 0.1%) from its frequency. What this receptor recognizes is not known. Via the germline V gene, CDR1 is SQVTM and CDR2 ANQGSEA. The cysteine opens and the phenylalanine closes a CDR3 of 11 amino acids. The record lacks a DNA sequence. The data stem from a study of CXCR3-negative and CXCR3-positive naive CD8 T cells (dated by TCRdb to the late 2010s). Broadly, across the study: In total, some 140 million TRB reads were obtained, or roughly 1.5 +/- 0.3 million reads per library. TRBV-TRBJ cluster analysis included naive subsets from several donors and memory cells from 3 donors. Data from about 12 donors, pooled across two independent experiments, went into the diversity and physicochemical repertoire analyses.

Paper-wide results and their limitations: Because CXCR3 expression was partially decreased after cryopreservation, freshly isolated PBMCs were used for most assays. Compared with CXCR3-negative naive cells, CXCR3-positive naive cells had TRB CDR3s with higher hydrophobicity (lower Kidera factor 4), lower energy, and higher strength and volume indices. Comparably high repertoire diversity was found in both naive subsets, whereas much lower repertoire diversity was found in memory CD8+ T cells. Because surface CD5, which has been linked to self-reactivity in mice, was comparable between naive subsets, TCR interaction strength was also inferred from TRB CDR3 physicochemical properties. Within the same donor, TRBV-TRBJ usage looked similar between naive CXCR3-negative and CXCR3-positive cells, but memory cells had distinct patterns.

Sequencing was carried out with a NextSeq 550. The Human TCR Profiling Kit (MiLaboratory) was used to make UMI-labeled 5' RACE TRB cDNA libraries. The full amount of extracted RNA was used for cDNA synthesis, and the full amount of resulting cDNA was used for PCR amplification. Libraries were prepared in parallel using an identical number of PCR cycles. On the study's bioinformatics: MIGEC and MiXCR extracted about 49,000 +/- 11,000 unique UMI-labeled TRB cDNA molecules per library, requiring at least two reads per UMI. On average, each library contained approximately 40,000 +/- 10,000 functional in-frame TRB CDR3 nucleotide clonotypes without stop codons. Diversity metrics, including normalized Shannon-Wiener and Chao1, were computed in VDJtools after downsampling to 5000 UMI-labeled TRB molecules per sample. Clonotype-size-weighted physicochemical properties of the central five CDR3 residues (interaction energy, strength, volume and Kidera factor 4) were computed in VDJtools. Based on TCRdb reprocessing of the reads, there is one entry per CDR3 protein sequence, and DNA is missing. These V and J calls originate from TCRdb's pipeline instead of the authors' own analysis. The data table for this sample lists thousands of distinct CDR3 sequences. The ten largest clones represent roughly 2% of the sample.

For every CD8+ T cell subset, over 250,000 cells were flow-sorted straight into RLT lysis buffer, and each subset was sorted in triplicate. To exclude memory contaminants, naive CD8+ T cells were stringently defined as CD45RO-CCR7+CD27+CD95-. Peripheral blood mononuclear cells were isolated from buffy coats by standard density gradient centrifugation. A FACSAria III was used to flow-sort naive CXCR3-negative and CXCR3-positive CD8+ T cells. An RNeasy Mini Kit was used to extract total RNA from the sorted cells. Sequencing input: naive CXCR3+ CD8+ T cells from blood. What this sample's cell subset or site label stands for: CD45RO-CCR7+CD27+CD95- naive CD8+ T cells expressing CXCR3 (TNR3+). Recombination linked TRBV29-1 to TRBJ2-1. This clonotype was obtained from a human donor in good health. Some clones in this sample may be carry-over from other donors' samples. This receptor carries the CDR3 CSVGIHNEQFF.